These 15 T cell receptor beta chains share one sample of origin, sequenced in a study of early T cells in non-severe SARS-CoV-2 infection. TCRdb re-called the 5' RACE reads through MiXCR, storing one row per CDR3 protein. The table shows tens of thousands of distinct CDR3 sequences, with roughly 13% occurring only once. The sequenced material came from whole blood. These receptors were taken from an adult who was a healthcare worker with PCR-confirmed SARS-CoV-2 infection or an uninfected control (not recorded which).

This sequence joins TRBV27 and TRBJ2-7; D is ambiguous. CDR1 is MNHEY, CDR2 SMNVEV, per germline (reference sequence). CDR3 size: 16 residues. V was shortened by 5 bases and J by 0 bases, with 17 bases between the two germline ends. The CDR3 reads CASSKYLGSSSYEQYF. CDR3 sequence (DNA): TGTGCCAGCAGTAAGTATCTCGGATCCTCCTCCTACGAGCAGTACTTC.

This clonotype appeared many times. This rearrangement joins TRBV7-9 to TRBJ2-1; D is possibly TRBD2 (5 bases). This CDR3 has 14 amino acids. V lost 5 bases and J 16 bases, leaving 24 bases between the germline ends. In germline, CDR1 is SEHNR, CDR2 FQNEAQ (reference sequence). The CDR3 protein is CASSPRPDTLPGFF. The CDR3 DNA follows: TGTGCCAGCAGCCCCCGGCCAGACACCCTCCCGGGATTCTTC.

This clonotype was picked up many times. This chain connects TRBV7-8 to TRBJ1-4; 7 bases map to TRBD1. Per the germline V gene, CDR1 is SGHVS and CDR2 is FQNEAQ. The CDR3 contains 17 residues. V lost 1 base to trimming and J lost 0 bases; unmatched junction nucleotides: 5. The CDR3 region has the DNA TGTGCCAGCAGCTTAGGACAGGGAGCTGCAACTAATGAAAAACTGTTTTTT. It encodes CASSLGQGAATNEKLFF.

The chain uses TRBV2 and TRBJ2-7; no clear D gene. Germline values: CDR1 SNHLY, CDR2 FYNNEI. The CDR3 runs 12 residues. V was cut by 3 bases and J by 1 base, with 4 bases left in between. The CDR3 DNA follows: TGTGCCAGCAGTGATTTGTCCTACGAGCAGTACTTC. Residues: CASSDLSYEQYF. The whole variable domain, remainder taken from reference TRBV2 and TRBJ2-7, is EPEVTQTPSHQVTQMGQEVILRCVPISNHLYFYWYRQILGQKVEFLVSFYNNEISEKSEIFDDQFSVERPDGSNFTLKIRSTKLEDSAMYFCASSDLSYEQYFGPGTRLTVT.

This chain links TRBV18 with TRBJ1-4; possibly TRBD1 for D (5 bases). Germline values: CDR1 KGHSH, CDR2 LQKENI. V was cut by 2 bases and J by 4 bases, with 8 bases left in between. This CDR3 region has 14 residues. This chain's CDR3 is CASSPGTLNEKLFF. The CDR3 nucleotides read TGTGCCAGCTCACCAGGGACTCTTAATGAAAAACTGTTTTTT.

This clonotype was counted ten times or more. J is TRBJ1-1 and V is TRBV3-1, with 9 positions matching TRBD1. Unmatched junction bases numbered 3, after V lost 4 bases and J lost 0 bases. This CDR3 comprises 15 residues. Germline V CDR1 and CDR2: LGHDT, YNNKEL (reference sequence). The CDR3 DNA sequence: TGTGCCAGCAGCCGCCGACAGGGGGTGAACACTGAAGCTTTCTTT. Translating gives CASSRRQGVNTEAFF.

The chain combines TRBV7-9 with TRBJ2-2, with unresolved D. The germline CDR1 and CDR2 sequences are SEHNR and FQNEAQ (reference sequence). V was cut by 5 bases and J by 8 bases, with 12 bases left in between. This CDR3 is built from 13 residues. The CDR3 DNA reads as TGTGCCAGCAGCCAGTACGTTGCGGGGGAGCTGTTTTTT. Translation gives CASSQYVAGELFF. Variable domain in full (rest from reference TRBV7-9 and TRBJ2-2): DTGVSQNPRHKITKRGQNVTFRCDPISEHNRLYWYRQTLGQGPEFLTYFQNEAQLEKSRLLSDRFSAERPKGSFSTLEIQRTEQGDSAMYLCASSQYVAGELFFGEGSRLTVL.

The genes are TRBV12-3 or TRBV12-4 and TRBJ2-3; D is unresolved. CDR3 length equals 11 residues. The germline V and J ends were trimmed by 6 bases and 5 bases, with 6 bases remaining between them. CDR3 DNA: TGTGCCAGCAGCCCGGGAGATACGCAGTATTTT. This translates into CASSPGDTQYF.

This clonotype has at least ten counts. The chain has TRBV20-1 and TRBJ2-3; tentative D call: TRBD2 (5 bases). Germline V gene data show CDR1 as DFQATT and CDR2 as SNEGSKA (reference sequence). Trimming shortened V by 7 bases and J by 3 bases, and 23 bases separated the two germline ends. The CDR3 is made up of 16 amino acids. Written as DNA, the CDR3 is TGCAGTGTTCAATCTCCCAGCGGCTCGGGGACAGATACGCAGTATTTT. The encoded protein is CSVQSPSGSGTDTQYF.

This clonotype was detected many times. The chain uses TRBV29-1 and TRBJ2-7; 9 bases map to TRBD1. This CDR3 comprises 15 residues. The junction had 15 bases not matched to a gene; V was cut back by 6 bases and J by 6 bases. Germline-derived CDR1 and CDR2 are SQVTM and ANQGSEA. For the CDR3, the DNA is TGCAGCGTGGAACCCAGCGGGACAGGGAGGCTCGAGCAGTACTTC. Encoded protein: CSVEPSGTGRLEQYF.

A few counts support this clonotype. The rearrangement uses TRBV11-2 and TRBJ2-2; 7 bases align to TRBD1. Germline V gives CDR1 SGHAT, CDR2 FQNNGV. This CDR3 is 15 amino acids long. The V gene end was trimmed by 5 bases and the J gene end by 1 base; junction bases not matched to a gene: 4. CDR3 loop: CASSPRQGNTGELFF. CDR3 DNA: TGTGCCAGCAGCCCCCGACAGGGGAACACCGGGGAGCTGTTTTTT.

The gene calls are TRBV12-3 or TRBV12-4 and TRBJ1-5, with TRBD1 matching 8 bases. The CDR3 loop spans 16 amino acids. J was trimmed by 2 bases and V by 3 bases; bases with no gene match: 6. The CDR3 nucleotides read TGTGCCAGCAGTTTGCCGCAGGGGGCGGGCAATCAGCCCCAGCATTTT. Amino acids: CASSLPQGAGNQPQHF.

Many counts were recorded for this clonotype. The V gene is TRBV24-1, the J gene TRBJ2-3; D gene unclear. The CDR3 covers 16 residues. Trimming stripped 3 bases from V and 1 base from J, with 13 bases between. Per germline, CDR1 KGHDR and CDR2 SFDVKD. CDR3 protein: CATSDPTRLGTDTQYF. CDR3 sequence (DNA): TGTGCCACCAGTGATCCTACGCGACTTGGCACAGATACGCAGTATTTT.

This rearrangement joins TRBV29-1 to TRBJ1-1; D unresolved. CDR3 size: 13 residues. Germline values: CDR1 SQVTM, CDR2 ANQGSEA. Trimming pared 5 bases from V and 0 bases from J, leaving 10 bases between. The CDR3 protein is CSVRRAMNTEAFF. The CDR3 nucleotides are TGCAGCGTTCGGAGGGCTATGAACACTGAAGCTTTCTTT.

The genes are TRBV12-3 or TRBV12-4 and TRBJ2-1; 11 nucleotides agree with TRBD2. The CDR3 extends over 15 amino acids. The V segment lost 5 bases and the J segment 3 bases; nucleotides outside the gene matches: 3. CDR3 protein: CASSPGLADYNEQFF. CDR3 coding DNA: TGTGCCAGCAGTCCGGGACTAGCGGACTACAATGAGCAGTTCTTC.